This note documents a single T cell receptor (beta chain) sequence. Its specific antigen is unknown. No base qualities exist here, and no much larger clone lies one base off it. This sample is drawn from a study of T cell responses to AZD1222 COVID-19 vaccine (TCRdb year 2021). In the study overall: AZD1222 recipients whose second dose came at about 4 weeks and those whose second dose came at about 12 weeks were combined into one group, since spike-specific TCR depth and breadth did not differ between the two schedules. A total of about 240 trial participants underwent TCR sequencing, of whom some 210 received two doses of AZD1222 and about 25 received two doses of the MenACWY control vaccine. Trial participants were enrolled into age subgroups of 18-55, 56-69 and 70-plus years, which contained about 160, 30 and 59 TCR-sequenced participants, respectively. Results the study describes overall, beyond this receptor: Most participants were white British and females outnumbered males, and the authors suggested that clonal diversity may have been underestimated. Conclusions about previously exposed vaccinees are limited, since just five or six AZD1222 recipients were seropositive for SARS-CoV-2 at baseline. After two AZD1222 doses, both the breadth and the depth of spike-specific TCRs were significantly higher than at day 0 and than in MenACWY recipients. The whole spike protein was spanned by vaccine-associated CD4 TCRs, and dominant responses were seen in regions 160-218 and 743-854. Nearly half of unique spike-specific TCRs reportedly recognized epitopes outside regions mutated in the B.1.351 and B.1.1.7 variants. In the small 56-69-year group, the increase in depth fell short of significance, most likely because of low power. Because no samples from the day 14 peak response were available, repertoires could be characterized only after the peak T cell response.

V trim: 1 base; J trim: 4 bases; unmatched bases: 6. Taken from the germline V gene, the CDR1 and CDR2 loops are SGHTA and FQGNSA. The CDR3, from cysteine to phenylalanine, totals 17 residues. CDR3 DNA is the only sequence kept; it has 51 bases, read in frame from the first base. The sample's time point label, in plain terms: baseline before first vaccination. Vaccinee samples came from UK trials COV001 and COV002, including a single-blind randomized controlled phase 2/3 trial of AZD1222 (ChAdOx1 nCoV-19) in healthy adults. For TCRbeta chain sequencing, PBMC samples from trial participants were taken at day 0 and at day 28 after the second dose. The CDR3 regions of human TCRbeta chains were subjected to immunosequencing. As for how the authors treated the data: TCRs in the repertoires were matched against a reference library of SARS-CoV-2-specific TCRs that had been generated with the MIRA antigen-specificity platform. Breadth was defined as the fraction of unique TCRs that were SARS-CoV-2-associated. Depth was defined as the fraction of total T cells that were SARS-CoV-2-associated. Each spike-specific TCR was assigned to its reactive spike region and to a CD4 or CD8 class using the MIRA data. Log10-transformed breadth and depth values were compared by one-way ANOVA with Sidak's multiple comparisons tests. Imported from immuneACCESS, the table was reduced by TCRdb to in-frame sequences with V and J called. These copies leave out some clones; in studies compared against another copy, an unresolved V gene accounts for under half, and the cause of the remainder is not known. The DNA was the basis for D and trimming; V, J and clone size are from that table. The sample table holds approximately 140,000 clones, of which roughly 89% were seen once. The top ten clones comprise less than 5.5% of the sample.

The sequence was collected from an adult in good health. The chain uses TRBV7-2 and TRBJ2-5, with TRBD2 matching 13 junction bases. The sample here was peripheral blood, taken on day 0 of AZD1222 vaccination. The CDR3 region has the sequence CASSLELAGGPLETQYF. DNA sequence: TGTGCCAGCAGCTTAGAACTAGCGGGAGGGCCCTTAGAGACCCAGTACTTC.